This record concerns one T cell receptor beta chain sequence. The record originates from a study of blood T cell repertoires in COVID-19. The overall study: Italy, Spain and the United States were the sources of the convalescent and acute COVID-19 samples. Nucleic acid was either cDNA or gDNA, and it came from T cells, B-cell-depleted T cells, or PBMCs.

Methods used by the authors: Amplifying reference gene primers gave estimates of nucleated cell counts. Some clones are missing from TCRdb's copy, which holds only in-frame ones; the method was immunoSEQ multiplex PCR. V, J and clone size are those of that table, while D and trimming were read from the DNA. The profile shows about 190,000 clones, roughly 80% of them singletons. The CDR3 loop spans 16 amino acids. V lost 1 base, J lost 4 bases, and 16 bases lay in between. Germline CDR1 is LGHNA and CDR2 is YSLEER. The chain employs TRBV4-3 and TRBJ1-2; D is uncertain. Input material: peripheral blood. The sequence came from a man aged 45-60 years who had recovered from COVID-19. CDR3 nucleotide sequence: TGCGCCAGCAGCCAAGTGACGATCGGCGGAACCTATGGCTACACCTTC. Its protein product is CASSQVTIGGTYGYTF.